A selection of T cell receptor beta chains follows, all from one sample in a study of tumor and adjacent non-tumor tissue in lung cancer. Each CDR3 protein gets one entry after TCRdb re-called the multiplex PCR reads with MiXCR. In the table there are 71,000 or so distinct CDR3 sequences, around 80% of which are singletons. Sequencing was carried out using lung tumor tissue. Source of these receptors: a woman aged 50 to 60 with non-small cell lung cancer. Each CDR3 is given with its conserved first and last residue. Each record gives: V gene, D gene, clone size, J gene, CDR3 protein, CDR3 DNA. A D gene is named only where the DNA matches it firmly. Not every row has a clone size; where given, it reads once, few, many or a size class.

TRBV29-1	-	-	TRBJ1-2	CSGESLDYGYTF	TGCAGTGGTGAATCGTTGGACTATGGCTACACCTTC
TRBV20-1	-	-	TRBJ2-2	CNARDNGGNPGELFF	TGCAATGCCAGAGATAATGGGGGAAACCCCGGGGAGCTGTTTTTT
TRBV20-1	-	-	TRBJ1-5	CSARSENPDYTDTQHF	TGCAGTGCTAGATCTGAAAACCCTGATTACACTGATACGCAGCATTTT
TRBV4-2	TRBD1	-	TRBJ2-1	CASSRRGTADRAYNEQFF	TGTGCCAGCAGCCGACGTGGGACAGCCGACCGGGCCTACAATGAGCAGTTCTTC
TRBV4-2	-	-	TRBJ2-3	CASSQGLARSTDTQYF	TGTGCAAGCAGCCAAGGATTAGCGCGAAGTACAGATACGCAGTATTTT
TRBV10-3	-	-	TRBJ2-2	CTISESGETGELFF	TGTACCATCAGTGAATCCGGGGAGACCGGGGAGCTGTTTTTT
TRBV20-1	-	-	TRBJ2-3	CSAKKGIDTRYF	TGCAGTGCCAAAAAGGGAATAGATACGCGGTATTTT
TRBV5-6	TRBD1	-	TRBJ2-7	CAGSYRTGNSYEQYF	TGCGCCGGCAGCTACCGGACAGGGAACTCCTACGAGCAGTACTTC
TRBV12-3/TRBV12-4	TRBD1	-	TRBJ2-2	CVSSFDRGTGELFF	TGTGTCAGCAGTTTCGACAGGGGGACCGGGGAGTTGTTTTTT
TRBV5-1	TRBD2	-	TRBJ2-1	CARSPTSGRGNKQFF	TGCGCCAGGAGCCCTACTAGCGGGAGGGGGAATAAGCAGTTCTTC
TRBV4-3	-	-	TRBJ1-5	CAGSQIVNQPQHF	TGCGCCGGCAGCCAAATCGTCAATCAGCCCCAGCATTTT
TRBV4-1	TRBD1	-	TRBJ2-1	CVSSQGQGTREQFF	TGTGTCAGCAGCCAGGGACAGGGGACGCGTGAGCAGTTCTTC
TRBV11-2	-	few	TRBJ2-1	CASSLAGNSHNEQFF	TGTGCCAGCAGCTTAGCGGGAAACTCTCACAATGAGCAGTTCTTC
TRBV19	-	few	TRBJ2-3	CASTSRDTQYF	TGTGCCAGCACATCGCGAGATACGCAGTATTTT
TRBV6-6	-	-	TRBJ2-1	CASIYVSGNLYNEEYF	TGTGCCAGCATTTACGTTAGCGGAAACCTCTACAATGAGGAGTACTTC
TRBV12-3/TRBV12-4	TRBD1	-	TRBJ1-1	CVSSLQGDTGAFF	TGTGTCAGCAGTCTCCAGGGGGACACTGGAGCTTTCTTT
TRBV10-3	TRBD2	-	TRBJ2-1	CAISERLAGVSSYNERFF	TGTGCCATCAGTGAAAGGCTAGCGGGAGTAAGCTCCTACAATGAGCGGTTCTTC
TRBV13	-	many	TRBJ2-5	CASSSPDRGWKTQYF	TGTGCCAGCAGCTCCCCGGACCGGGGGTGGAAGACCCAGTACTTC
TRBV29-1	TRBD1	-	TRBJ2-3	CSPTGSVADTQCF	TGCAGCCCGACAGGGTCCGTCGCAGATACGCAGTGTTTT
TRBV29-1	TRBD1	-	TRBJ2-3	CSVRQGGDTQYF	TGCAGCGTTAGACAGGGTGGAGATACGCAGTATTTT
TRBV29-1	TRBD2	-	TRBJ2-1	CSVETSGSYRGVERFF	TGCAGCGTTGAAACTAGCGGGAGTTACCGGGGGGTTGAACGGTTCTTC
TRBV11-1	-	-	TRBJ2-3	CASSLSLSPTDTQYF	TGTGCCAGCAGCTTAAGTCTCTCCCCAACAGATACGCAGTACTTT
TRBV25-1	TRBD1	few	TRBJ2-4	CASSESGQGKNIQYF	TGTGCCAGCAGTGAGTCGGGACAGGGGAAAAACATTCAGTACTTC
TRBV28	-	-	TRBJ1-2	CTSSFVRSAYGCTF	-
TRBV4-2	-	once	TRBJ2-1	CVSSQDLGGLRFF	TGTGTCAGCAGCCAAGATTTAGGGGGATTAAGGTTCTTC
TRBV11-3	-	-	TRBJ2-5	CASSRGRSQETQYF	TGTGCCAGCAGTAGGGGAAGGAGCCAAGAGACCCAGTACTTC
TRBV11-2	-	-	TRBJ2-1	CTSSLESGQYNEQFF	TGTACAAGTAGCTTAGAATCGGGACAATACAATGAGCAGTTCTTC
TRBV20-1	-	few	TRBJ2-1	CTAREGEVSNEQFF	TGCACTGCTAGAGAGGGGGAAGTAAGCAATGAGCAGTTCTTC
TRBV20-1	TRBD2	-	TRBJ2-2	CSAGAGSNTGELFF	TGTAGTGCTGGAGCGGGGAGCAACACCGGGGAGCTGTTTTTT
TRBV12-3/TRBV12-4	-	once	TRBJ2-7	CGNRQTDSYEQYF	TGTGGCAACAGACAAACAGACTCCTACGAGCAGTACTTC
TRBV11-2	-	few	TRBJ2-1	CACSLGVYEQFF	TGTGCCTGCAGCTTAGGGGTATACGAGCAGTTCTTC
TRBV12-3/TRBV12-4	-	-	TRBJ1-1	CAGSLGSNTEALF	TGTGCCGGCAGTTTAGGGTCGAACACTGAAGCTCTCTTT
TRBV5-4	-	once	TRBJ2-2	CVSSLRYGELFF	TGTGTCAGCAGCTTGCGGTACGGGGAGCTGTTTTTT
TRBV6-5	TRBD1	-	TRBJ1-2	CASSLWGQGCTF	TGTGCCAGCAGTTTATGGGGACAGGGATGCACGTTC
TRBV6-2/TRBV6-3	-	-	TRBJ1-5	CASNRRADNQPHQF	TGTGCCAGCAACCGAAGGGCTGACAATCAGCCCCACCAATTT
TRBV28	TRBD1	-	TRBJ1-1	CASNLIRDRRIRAFF	TGTGCCAGTAATTTAATCCGGGACAGGCGTATCAGGGCTTTCTTT
TRBV20-1	-	once	TRBJ1-2	CSAAQWAGYGYTF	TGTAGTGCCGCACAATGGGCAGGCTATGGCTACACCTTC
TRBV6-6	-	-	TRBJ2-1	CASSYGTWRSSEQLF	TGTGCCAGCAGTTACGGGACATGGCGTTCCAGTGAGCAGCTCTTC
TRBV28	-	medium-sized	TRBJ2-1	CASTSLGGSSYNEQFF	TGTGCCAGCACCTCTCTGGGGGGTAGCTCCTACAATGAGCAGTTCTTC
TRBV6-6	-	-	TRBJ2-2	CANSYSGPANTGELFF	TGTGCCAACAGTTACTCTGGACCCGCGAACACCGGGGAGCTGTTTTTT
TRBV28	-	-	TRBJ2-7	CTSGKRTPGAPYEQYF	TGTACCAGCGGAAAGAGAACCCCAGGTGCCCCCTACGAGCAGTACTTC